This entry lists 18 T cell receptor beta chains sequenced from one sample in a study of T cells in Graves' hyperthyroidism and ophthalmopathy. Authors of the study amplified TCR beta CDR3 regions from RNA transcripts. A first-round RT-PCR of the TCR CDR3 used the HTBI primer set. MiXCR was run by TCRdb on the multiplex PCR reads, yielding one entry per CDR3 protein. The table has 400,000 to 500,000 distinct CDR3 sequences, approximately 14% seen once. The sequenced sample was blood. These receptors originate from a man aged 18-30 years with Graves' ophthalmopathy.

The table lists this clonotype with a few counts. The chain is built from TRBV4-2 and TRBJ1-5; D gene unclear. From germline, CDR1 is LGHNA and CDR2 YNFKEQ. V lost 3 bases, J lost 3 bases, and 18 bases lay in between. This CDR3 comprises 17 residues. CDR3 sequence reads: CASSQPDRRGANQPQHF. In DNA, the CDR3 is TGTGCCAGCAGCCAGCCAGACCGGAGAGGAGCCAATCAGCCCCAGCATTTT.

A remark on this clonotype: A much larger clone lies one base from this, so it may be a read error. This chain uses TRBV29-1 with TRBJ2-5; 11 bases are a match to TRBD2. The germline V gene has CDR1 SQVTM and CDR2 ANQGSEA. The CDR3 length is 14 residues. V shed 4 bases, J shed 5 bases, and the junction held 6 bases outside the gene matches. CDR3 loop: CSVGGTSGSETQYF. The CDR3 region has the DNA TGCAGCGTTGGGGGGACTAGCGGAAGCGAGACCCAGTACTTC.

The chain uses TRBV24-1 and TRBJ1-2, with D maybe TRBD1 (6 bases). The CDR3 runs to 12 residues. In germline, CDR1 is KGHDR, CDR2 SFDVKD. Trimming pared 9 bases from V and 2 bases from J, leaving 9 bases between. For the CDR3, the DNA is TGTGCCACCTGGGACACGAACTATGGCTACACCTTC. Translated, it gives CATWDTNYGYTF.

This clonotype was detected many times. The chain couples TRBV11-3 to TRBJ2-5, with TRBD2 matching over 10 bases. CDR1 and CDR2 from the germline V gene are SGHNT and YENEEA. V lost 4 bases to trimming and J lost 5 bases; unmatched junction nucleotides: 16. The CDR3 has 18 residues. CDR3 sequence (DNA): TGTGCCAGCAGCTCTGACGGGACTAGCGTCCTTTATGGGGAGACCCAGTACTTC. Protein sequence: CASSSDGTSVLYGETQYF.

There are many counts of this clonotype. CDR3 protein: CASGMGTSGSNEQFF. CDR3 nucleotide sequence: TGTGCCAGCGGGATGGGGACTAGCGGGAGTAATGAGCAGTTCTTC. J is TRBJ2-1 and V is TRBV11-3, with 14 bases identical to TRBD2. Germline values: CDR1 SGHNT, CDR2 YENEEA. This CDR3 contains 15 residues. The V gene end was trimmed by 8 bases and the J gene end by 7 bases; junction bases not matched to a gene: 7. Full variable domain (rest looked up from reference TRBV11-3 and TRBJ2-1): EAGVVQSPRYKIIEKKQPVAFWCNPISGHNTLYWYLQNLGQGPELLIRYENEEAVDDSQLPKDRFSAERLKGVDSTLKIQPAELGDSAVYLCASGMGTSGSNEQFFGPGTRLTVL.

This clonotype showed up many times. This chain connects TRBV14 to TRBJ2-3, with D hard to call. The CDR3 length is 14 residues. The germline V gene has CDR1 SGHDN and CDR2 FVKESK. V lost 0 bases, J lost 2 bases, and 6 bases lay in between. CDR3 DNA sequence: TGTGCCAGCAGCCAAGACCATATCACAGATACGCAGTATTTT. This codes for CASSQDHITDTQYF.

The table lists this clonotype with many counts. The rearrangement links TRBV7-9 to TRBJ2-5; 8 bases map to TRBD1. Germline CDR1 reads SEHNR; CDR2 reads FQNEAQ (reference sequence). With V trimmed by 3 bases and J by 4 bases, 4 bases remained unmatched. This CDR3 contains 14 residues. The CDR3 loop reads CASSFTGGGETQYF. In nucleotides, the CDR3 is TGTGCCAGCAGCTTCACAGGGGGAGGAGAGACCCAGTACTTC.

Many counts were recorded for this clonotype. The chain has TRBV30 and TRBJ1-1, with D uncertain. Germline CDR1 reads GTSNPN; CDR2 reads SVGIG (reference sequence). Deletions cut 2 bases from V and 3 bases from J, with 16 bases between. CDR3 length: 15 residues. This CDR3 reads CAWSRTKASDTEAFF. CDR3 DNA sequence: TGTGCCTGGAGTCGTACAAAGGCCTCGGACACTGAAGCTTTCTTT.

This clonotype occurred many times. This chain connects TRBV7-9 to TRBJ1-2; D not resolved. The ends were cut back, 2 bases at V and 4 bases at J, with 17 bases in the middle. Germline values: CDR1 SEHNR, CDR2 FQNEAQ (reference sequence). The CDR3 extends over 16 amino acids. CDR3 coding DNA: TGTGCCAGCAGCTTACTCACAAGTGCGAACAGCTATGGCTACACCTTC. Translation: CASSLLTSANSYGYTF.

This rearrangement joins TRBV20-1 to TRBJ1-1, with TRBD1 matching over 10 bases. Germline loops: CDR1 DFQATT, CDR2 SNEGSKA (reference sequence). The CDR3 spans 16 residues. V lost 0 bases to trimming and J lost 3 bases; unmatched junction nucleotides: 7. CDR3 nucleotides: TGCAGTGCTAGAGACCCATTAGGGACAGGGGACACTGAAGCTTTCTTT. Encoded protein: CSARDPLGTGDTEAFF.

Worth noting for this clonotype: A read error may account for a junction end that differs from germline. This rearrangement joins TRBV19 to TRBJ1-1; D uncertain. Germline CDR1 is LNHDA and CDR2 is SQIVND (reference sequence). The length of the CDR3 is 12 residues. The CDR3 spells CASTRRNTGAFF. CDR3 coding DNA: TGTGCCAGTACCAGGCGGAACACTGGAGCTTTCTTT.

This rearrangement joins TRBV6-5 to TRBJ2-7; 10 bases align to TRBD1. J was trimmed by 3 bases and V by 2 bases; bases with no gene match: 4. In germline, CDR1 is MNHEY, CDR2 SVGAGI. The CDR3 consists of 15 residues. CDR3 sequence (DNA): TGTGCCAGCAGTTACCCCGGGACAGGGGTCTACGAGCAGTACTTC. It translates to CASSYPGTGVYEQYF.

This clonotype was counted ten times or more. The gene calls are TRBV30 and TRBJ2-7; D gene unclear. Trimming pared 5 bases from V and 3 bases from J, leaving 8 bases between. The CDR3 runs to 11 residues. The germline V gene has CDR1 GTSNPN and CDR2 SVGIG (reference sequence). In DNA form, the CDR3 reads TGTGCCTGGGGGCGGAACTACGAGCAGTACTTC. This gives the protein CAWGRNYEQYF. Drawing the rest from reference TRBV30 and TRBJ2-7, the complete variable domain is SQTIHQWPATLVQPVGSPLSLECTVEGTSNPNLYWYRQAAGRGLQLLFYSVGIGQISSEVPQNLSASRPQDRQFILSSKKLLLSDSGFYLCAWGRNYEQYFGPGTRLTVT.

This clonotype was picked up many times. The CDR3 coding sequence is TGTGCCTGGAGTCAAGGTACCAACGAGCAGTACTTC. Translated, it gives CAWSQGTNEQYF. The chain employs TRBV30 and TRBJ2-7; no clear D gene. CDR3 length: 12 amino acids. The V end lost 2 bases, the J end lost 5 bases, and 10 bases lay between the germline ends. CDR1 GTSNPN and CDR2 SVGIG come from the germline V gene (reference sequence).

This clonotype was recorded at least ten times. This CDR3 is CASSLLAGGVSSYNEQFF. In DNA, the CDR3 is TGTGCCAGCAGTTTATTAGCGGGAGGAGTTAGCTCCTACAATGAGCAGTTCTTC. This chain uses TRBV28 with TRBJ2-1; 10 nucleotides match TRBD2. V shed 1 base and J 0 bases; nucleotides not matched to a gene: 6. Germline V CDR1 and CDR2: MDHEN, SYDVKM. The CDR3 is 18 amino acids.

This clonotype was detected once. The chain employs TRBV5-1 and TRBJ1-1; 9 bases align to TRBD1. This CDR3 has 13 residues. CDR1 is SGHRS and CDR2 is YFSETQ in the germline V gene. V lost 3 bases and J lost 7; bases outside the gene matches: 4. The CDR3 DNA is TGCGCCAGCAGCTCCGGGACAGGGTATGAAGCTTTCTTT. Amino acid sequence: CASSSGTGYEAFF.

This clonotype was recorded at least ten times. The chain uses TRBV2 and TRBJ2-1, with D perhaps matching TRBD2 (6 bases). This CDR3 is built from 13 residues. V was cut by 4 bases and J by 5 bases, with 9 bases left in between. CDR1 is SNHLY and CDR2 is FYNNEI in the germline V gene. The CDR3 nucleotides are TGTGCCAGCAGTGCTGGACTAAACAATGAGCAGTTCTTC. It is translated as CASSAGLNNEQFF. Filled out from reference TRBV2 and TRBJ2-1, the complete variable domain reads EPEVTQTPSHQVTQMGQEVILRCVPISNHLYFYWYRQILGQKVEFLVSFYNNEISEKSEIFDDQFSVERPDGSNFTLKIRSTKLEDSAMYFCASSAGLNNEQFFGPGTRLTVL.

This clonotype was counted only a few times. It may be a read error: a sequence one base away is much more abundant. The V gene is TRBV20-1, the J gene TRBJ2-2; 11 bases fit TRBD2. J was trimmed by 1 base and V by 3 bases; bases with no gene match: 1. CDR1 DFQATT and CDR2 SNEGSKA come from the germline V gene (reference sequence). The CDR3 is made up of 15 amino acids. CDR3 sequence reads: CSASGLAGNTGELFF. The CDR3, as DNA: TGCAGTGCTAGTGGACTAGCGGGGAACACCGGGGAGCTGTTTTTT.